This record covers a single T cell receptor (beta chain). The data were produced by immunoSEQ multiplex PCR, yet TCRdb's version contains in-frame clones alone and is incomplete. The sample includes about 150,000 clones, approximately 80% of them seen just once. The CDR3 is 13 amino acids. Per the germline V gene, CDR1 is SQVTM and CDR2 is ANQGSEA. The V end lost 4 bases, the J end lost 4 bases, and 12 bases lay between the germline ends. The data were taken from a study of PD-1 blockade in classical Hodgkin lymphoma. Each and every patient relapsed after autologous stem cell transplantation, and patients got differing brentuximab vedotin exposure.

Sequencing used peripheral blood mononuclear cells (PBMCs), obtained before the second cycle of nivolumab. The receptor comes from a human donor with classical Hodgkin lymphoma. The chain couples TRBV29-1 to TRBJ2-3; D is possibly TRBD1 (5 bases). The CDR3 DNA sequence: TGCAGCGTTGTACGGCAGGGATCAGATACGCAGTATTTT. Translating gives CSVVRQGSDTQYF.